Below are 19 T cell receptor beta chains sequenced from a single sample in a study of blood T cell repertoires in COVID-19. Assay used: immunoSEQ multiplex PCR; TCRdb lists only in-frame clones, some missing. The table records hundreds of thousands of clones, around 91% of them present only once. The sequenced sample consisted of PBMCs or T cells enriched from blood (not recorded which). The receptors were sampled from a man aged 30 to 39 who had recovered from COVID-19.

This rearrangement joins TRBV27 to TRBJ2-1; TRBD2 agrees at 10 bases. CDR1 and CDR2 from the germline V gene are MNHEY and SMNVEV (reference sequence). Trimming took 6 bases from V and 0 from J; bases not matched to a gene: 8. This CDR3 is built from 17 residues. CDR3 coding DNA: TGTGCCAGCAGCCGACTCCCTAGCGGGAGCTCCTACAATGAGCAGTTCTTC. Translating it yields CASSRLPSGSSYNEQFF.

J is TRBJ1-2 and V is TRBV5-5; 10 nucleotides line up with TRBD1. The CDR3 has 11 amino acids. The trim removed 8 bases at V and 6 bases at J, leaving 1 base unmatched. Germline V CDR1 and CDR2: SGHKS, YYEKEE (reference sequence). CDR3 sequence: CARTGGDGYTF. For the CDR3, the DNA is TGTGCCAGGACAGGGGGCGATGGCTACACCTTC.

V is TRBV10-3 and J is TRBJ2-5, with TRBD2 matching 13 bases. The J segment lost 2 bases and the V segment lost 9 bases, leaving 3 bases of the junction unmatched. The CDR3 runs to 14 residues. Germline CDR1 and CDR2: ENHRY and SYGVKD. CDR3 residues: CAIAGLAGQETQYF. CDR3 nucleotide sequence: TGTGCCATTGCGGGACTAGCGGGACAAGAGACCCAGTACTTC.

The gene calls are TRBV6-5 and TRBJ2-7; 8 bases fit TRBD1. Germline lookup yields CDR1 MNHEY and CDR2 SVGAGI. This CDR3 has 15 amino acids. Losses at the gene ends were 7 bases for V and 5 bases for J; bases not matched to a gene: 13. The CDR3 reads CASTISGQGINEQYF. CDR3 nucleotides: TGTGCCAGCACAATATCCGGACAGGGCATTAACGAGCAGTACTTC.

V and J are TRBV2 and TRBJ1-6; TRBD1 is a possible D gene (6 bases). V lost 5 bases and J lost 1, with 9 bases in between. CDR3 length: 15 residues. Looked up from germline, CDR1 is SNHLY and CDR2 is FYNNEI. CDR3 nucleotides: TGTGCCAGCAGTAGGGGGGGATCCTATAATTCACCCCTCCACTTT. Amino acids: CASSRGGSYNSPLHF.

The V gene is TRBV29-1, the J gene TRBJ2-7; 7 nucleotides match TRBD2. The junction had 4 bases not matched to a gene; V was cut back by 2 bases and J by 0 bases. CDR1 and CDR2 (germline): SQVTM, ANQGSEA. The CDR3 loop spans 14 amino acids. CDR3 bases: TGCAGCGTTGAAACCGGGAGGACCTCCTACGAGCAGTACTTC. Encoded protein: CSVETGRTSYEQYF.

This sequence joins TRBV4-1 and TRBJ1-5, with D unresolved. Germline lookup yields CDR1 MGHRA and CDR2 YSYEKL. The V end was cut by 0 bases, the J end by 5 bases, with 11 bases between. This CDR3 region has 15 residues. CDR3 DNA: TGCGCCAGCAGCCAAGATCTGCGGGAAGATCAGCCCCAGCATTTT. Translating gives CASSQDLREDQPQHF.

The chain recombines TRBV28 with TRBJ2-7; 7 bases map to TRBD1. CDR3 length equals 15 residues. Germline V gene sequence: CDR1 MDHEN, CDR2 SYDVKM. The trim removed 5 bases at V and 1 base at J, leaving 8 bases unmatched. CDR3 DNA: TGTGCCAGCAGTGATTCAGGGGGTAAATCCTACGAGCAGTACTTC. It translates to CASSDSGGKSYEQYF.

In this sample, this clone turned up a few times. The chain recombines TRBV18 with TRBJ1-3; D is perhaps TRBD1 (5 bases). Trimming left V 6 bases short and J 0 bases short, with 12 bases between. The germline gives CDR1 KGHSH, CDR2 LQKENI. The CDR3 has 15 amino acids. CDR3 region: CASSQGTSSGNTIYF. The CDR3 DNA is TGTGCCAGCTCCCAGGGCACCTCCTCTGGAAACACCATATATTTT. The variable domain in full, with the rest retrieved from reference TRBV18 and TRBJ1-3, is NAGVMQNPRHLVRRRGQEARLRCSPMKGHSHVYWYRQLPEEGLKFMVYLQKENIIDESGMPKERFSAEFPKEGPSILRIQQVVRGDSAAYFCASSQGTSSGNTIYFGEGSWLTVV.

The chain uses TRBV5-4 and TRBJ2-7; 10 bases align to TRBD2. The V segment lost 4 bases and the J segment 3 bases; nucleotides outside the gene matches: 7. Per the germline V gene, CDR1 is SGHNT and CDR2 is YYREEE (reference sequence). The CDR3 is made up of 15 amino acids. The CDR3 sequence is CASSGEREGLYEQYF. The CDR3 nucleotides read TGTGCCAGCAGCGGTGAGCGGGAGGGCCTCTACGAGCAGTACTTC. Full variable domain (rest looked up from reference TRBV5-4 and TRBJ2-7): ETGVTQSPTHLIKTRGQQVTLRCSSQSGHNTVSWYQQALGQGPQFIFQYYREEENGRGNFPPRFSGLQFPNYSSELNVNALELDDSALYLCASSGEREGLYEQYFGPGTRLTVT.

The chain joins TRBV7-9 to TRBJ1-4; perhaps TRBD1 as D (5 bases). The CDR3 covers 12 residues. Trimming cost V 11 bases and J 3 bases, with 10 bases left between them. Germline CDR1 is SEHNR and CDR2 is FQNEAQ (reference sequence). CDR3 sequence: CAGSGANEKLFF. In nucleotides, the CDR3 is TGTGCCGGTTCGGGGGCTAATGAAAAACTGTTTTTT.

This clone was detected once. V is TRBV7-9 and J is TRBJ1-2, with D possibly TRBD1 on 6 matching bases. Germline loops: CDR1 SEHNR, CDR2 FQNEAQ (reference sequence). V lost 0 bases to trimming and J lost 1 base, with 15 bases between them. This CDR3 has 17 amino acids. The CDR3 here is CASSLAQMGRGNYGYTF. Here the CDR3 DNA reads TGTGCCAGCAGCTTAGCGCAAATGGGCAGGGGTAACTATGGCTACACCTTC.

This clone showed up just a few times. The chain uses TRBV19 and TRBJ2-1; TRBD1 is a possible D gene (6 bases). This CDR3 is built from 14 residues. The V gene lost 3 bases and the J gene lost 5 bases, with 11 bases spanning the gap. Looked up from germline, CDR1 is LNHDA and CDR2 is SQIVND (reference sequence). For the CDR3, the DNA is TGTGCCAGTAGTATTCTACAGGGCAACAATGAGCAGTTCTTC. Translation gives CASSILQGNNEQFF. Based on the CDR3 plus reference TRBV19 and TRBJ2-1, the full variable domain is DGGITQSPKYLFRKEGQNVTLSCEQNLNHDAMYWYRQDPGQGLRLIYYSQIVNDFQKGDIAEGYSVSREKKESFPLTVTSAQKNPTAFYLCASSILQGNNEQFFGPGTRLTVL.

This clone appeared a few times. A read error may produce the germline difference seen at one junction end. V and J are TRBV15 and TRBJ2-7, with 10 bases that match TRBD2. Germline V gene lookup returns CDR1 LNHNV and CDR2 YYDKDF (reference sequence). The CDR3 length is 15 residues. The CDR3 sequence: CATSRDLAGAYEQYF. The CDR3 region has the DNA TGTGCCACCAGCCGAGACCTAGCGGGAGCCTACGAGCAGTACTTC. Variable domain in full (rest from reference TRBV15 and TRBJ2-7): DAMVIQNPRYQVTQFGKPVTLSCSQTLNHNVMYWYQQKSSQAPKLLFHYYDKDFNNEADTPDNFQSRRPNTSFCFLDIRSPGLGDTAMYLCATSRDLAGAYEQYFGPGTRLTVT.

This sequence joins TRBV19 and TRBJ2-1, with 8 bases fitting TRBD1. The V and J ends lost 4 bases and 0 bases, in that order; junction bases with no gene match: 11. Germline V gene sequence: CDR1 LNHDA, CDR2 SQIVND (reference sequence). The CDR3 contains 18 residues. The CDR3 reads CASSRRVGQGASYNEQFF. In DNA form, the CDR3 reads TGTGCCAGTAGTAGGAGAGTTGGGCAGGGGGCCTCCTACAATGAGCAGTTCTTC.

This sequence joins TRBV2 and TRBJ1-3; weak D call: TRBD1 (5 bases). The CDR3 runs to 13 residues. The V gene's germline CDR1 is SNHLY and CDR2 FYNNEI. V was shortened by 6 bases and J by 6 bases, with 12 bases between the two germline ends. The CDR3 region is CASRRDSPNTIYF. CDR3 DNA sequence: TGTGCCAGCAGGAGGGACTCCCCAAACACCATATATTTT.

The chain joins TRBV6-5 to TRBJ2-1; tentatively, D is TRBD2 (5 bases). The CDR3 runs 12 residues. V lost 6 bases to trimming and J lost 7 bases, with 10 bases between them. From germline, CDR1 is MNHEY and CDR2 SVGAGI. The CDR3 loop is CASRPGENEQFF. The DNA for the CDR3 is TGTGCCAGCAGGCCCGGGGAAAATGAGCAGTTCTTC.

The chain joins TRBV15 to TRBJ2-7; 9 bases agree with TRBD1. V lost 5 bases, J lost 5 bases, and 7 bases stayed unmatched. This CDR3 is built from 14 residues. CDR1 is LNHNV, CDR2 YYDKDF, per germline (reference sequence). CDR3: CATSAGQGFDEQYF. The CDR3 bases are TGTGCCACCAGCGCCGGACAGGGGTTCGACGAGCAGTACTTC.

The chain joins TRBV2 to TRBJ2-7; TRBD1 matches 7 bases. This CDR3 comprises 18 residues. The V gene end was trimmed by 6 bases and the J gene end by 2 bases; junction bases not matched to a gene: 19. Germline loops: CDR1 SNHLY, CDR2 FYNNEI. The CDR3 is CASRGLQGPTEETYEQYF. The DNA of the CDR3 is TGTGCCAGCAGAGGCCTACAGGGGCCCACAGAAGAGACCTACGAGCAGTACTTC.